Shown below are 2 T cell receptor beta chains from a single sample sequenced in a study of blood T cell repertoires in COVID-19. Measured with immunoSEQ multiplex PCR; TCRdb has only the in-frame clones, and not every one. Here the sample spans about 420,000 clones, approximately 90% being singletons. Input material: peripheral blood. The receptors here all came from a man younger than 35 with COVID-19, enrolled during active disease.

In its sample, this clone was seen a few times. This chain links TRBV2 with TRBJ1-1, with TRBD1 as a possible D gene (5 bases). The CDR3 runs to 15 residues. V was trimmed by 7 bases and J by 12 bases, leaving 27 bases between them. Germline assignment: CDR1 SNHLY and CDR2 FYNNEI. CDR3 sequence (DNA): TGTGCCAGCACCGCTCGTGGGGGGATAAACCGCCTTTCTTTCTTT. It encodes CASTARGGINRLSFF. The full variable domain, its missing parts supplied by reference TRBV2 and TRBJ1-1, is EPEVTQTPSHQVTQMGQEVILRCVPISNHLYFYWYRQILGQKVEFLVSFYNNEISEKSEIFDDQFSVERPDGSNFTLKIRSTKLEDSAMYFCASTARGGINRLSFFGQGTRLTVV.

This chain links TRBV5-1 with TRBJ1-2; no firm D call. The V end lost 4 bases, the J end lost 5 bases, and 24 bases lay between the germline ends. Germline V gene lookup returns CDR1 SGHRS and CDR2 YFSETQ. The CDR3 is made up of 17 amino acids. The chain's CDR3 is CASSPIPTDGEAYGYTF. DNA for the CDR3: TGCGCCAGCAGCCCAATTCCGACGGACGGGGAGGCTTATGGCTACACCTTC.